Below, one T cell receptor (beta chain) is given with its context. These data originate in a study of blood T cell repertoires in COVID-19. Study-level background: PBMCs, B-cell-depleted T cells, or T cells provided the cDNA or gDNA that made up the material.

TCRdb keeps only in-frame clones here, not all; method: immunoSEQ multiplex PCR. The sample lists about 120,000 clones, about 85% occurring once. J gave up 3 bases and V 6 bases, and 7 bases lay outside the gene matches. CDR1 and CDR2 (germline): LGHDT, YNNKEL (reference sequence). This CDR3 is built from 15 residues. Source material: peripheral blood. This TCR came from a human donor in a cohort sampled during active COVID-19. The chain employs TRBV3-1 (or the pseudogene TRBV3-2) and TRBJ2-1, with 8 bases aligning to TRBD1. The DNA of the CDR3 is TGTGCCAGCAGGTCCGGACAGGGCGACTACAATGAGCAGTTCTTC. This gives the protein CASRSGQGDYNEQFF.